A selection of T cell receptor beta chains follows, all from one sample in a study of T-cell memory formation after mild COVID-19. In TCRdb, the 5' RACE reads were re-called with MiXCR into one record per CDR3 protein. The sample has more than 450,000 distinct CDR3 sequences; approximately 18% are singletons. The specimen was PBMCs or a T cell subset sorted from them (not recorded which). The receptors originated from an adult woman who had mild COVID-19 (a few samples of this study predate the infection). Cell type and time point are not known. The CDR3 runs from the conserved cysteine through the conserved F or W. The D gene is left open where the match is weak. Some rows have no size entry. The others give once, few or many, or a class for an expanded clone.

TRBV6-5	TRBJ1-1	.	.	TGTGCCAGCATCGACCTCGGGAACACTGAAGCTTTCTTT	CASIDLGNTEAFF
TRBV4-3	TRBJ1-5	.	.	TGCGCCAGCAGCCAAGAATTCTCAGGGAACCCCAATCAGCCCCAGCATTTT	CASSQEFSGNPNQPQHF
TRBV12-3/TRBV12-4	TRBJ2-7	many	TRBD2	TGTGCCAGCAGCCCCAGCGGGGGGCCCTACGAGCAGTACTTC	CASSPSGGPYEQYF
TRBV29-1	TRBJ1-2	.	.	TGCAGCGTTGAAGGGGTTTCTAACTATGGCTACACCTTC	CSVEGVSNYGYTF
TRBV4-1	TRBJ2-3	few	.	TGCGCCAGCCAAGATCAGGGGCCCACAGATACGCAGTATTTT	CASQDQGPTDTQYF
TRBV29-1	TRBJ2-5	few	TRBD2	TGCAGCGTTACTAGGCGGGAGGTCCAAGAGACCCAGTACTTC	CSVTRREVQETQYF
TRBV12-5	TRBJ2-1	few	TRBD2	TGTGCTAGTGATTCGGGGGGATTCCGACCCCAAGCAGACAATGAGCAGTTCTTC	CASDSGGFRPQADNEQFF
TRBV7-8	TRBJ1-1	.	.	TGTGCCAGCAGCTTACTCATCGGTGGGGGCACTGAAGCTTTCTTT	CASSLLIGGGTEAFF
TRBV7-2	TRBJ1-2	few	.	TGTGCCAGCAGCTTACGAGGAGGCCAGACAGTGAAACAGCATCATAACTATGGCTACACCTTC	CASSLRGGQTVKQHHNYGYTF
TRBV7-8	TRBJ2-3	.	.	TGTGCCAGCAGCGTCACGGGACAAACGTTGGTAGATACGCAGTATTTT	CASSVTGQTLVDTQYF
TRBV12-3/TRBV12-4	TRBJ2-3	few	TRBD2	TGTGCCAGCAGTTTAGTAACGGGGGGGCGTCCCCTCACAGATACGCAGTATTTT	CASSLVTGGRPLTDTQYF
TRBV20-1	TRBJ2-7	.	.	TGCAGTGCTAACGACCCCTATCACAACTCCTACGAGCAGTACTTC	CSANDPYHNSYEQYF
TRBV7-2	TRBJ1-2	.	.	TGTGCCAGCAGCCTTACCCTTTCGGGATTCTACACCTTC	CASSLTLSGFYTF
TRBV9	TRBJ2-3	few	.	TGTGCCCCCTGTCCGGGCACAGATACGCAGTATTTT	CAPCPGTDTQYF
TRBV11-2	TRBJ1-1	few	.	TGTGCCAGCAGCTTAGTCCCCCCCCGCCGGACACTGAACACTGAAGCTTTCTTT	CASSLVPPRRTLNTEAFF